This passage covers 21 T cell receptor beta chains from one sample sequenced in a study of cytomegalovirus exposure and HLA in healthy donors. In the PCR, 60 Vbeta and 13 Jbeta primers were used. The assay was immunoSEQ multiplex PCR, and TCRdb's table has in-frame clones only and misses some. The table has 130,000 or so clones, about three quarters seen once. The sequencing sample was made of PBMCs. The receptor source for this set is a man aged 40-50 years in good health and CMV-seropositive.

This rearrangement joins TRBV27 to TRBJ1-2, with D tentatively TRBD1 (6 bases). V was clipped by 6 bases and J by 3 bases, with 17 bases between them. Germline loops: CDR1 MNHEY, CDR2 SMNVEV (reference sequence). CDR3 length: 15 residues. The CDR3 bases are TGTGCCAGCAGACTAAATACAGGGAGTTACTATGGCTACACCTTC. Translation gives CASRLNTGSYYGYTF.

This clone was seen a few times. The chain couples TRBV6-5 to TRBJ2-1; 7 positions match TRBD1. The CDR3 loop spans 15 amino acids. The germline CDR1 and CDR2 sequences are MNHEY and SVGAGI. V lost 6 bases, J lost 3 bases, and 8 bases stayed unmatched. CDR3 coding DNA: TGTGCCAGCAGCTACGACAGGGACCACTACAATGAGCAGTTCTTC. Translation gives CASSYDRDHYNEQFF.

V is TRBV2 and J is TRBJ2-3; 11 bases fit TRBD2. The CDR3 covers 16 residues. With 4 bases clipped from V and 3 bases from J, the junction kept 6 bases outside the gene matches. Germline V gene sequence: CDR1 SNHLY, CDR2 FYNNEI. DNA of the CDR3: TGTGCCAGCAGTGGGGCTAGCGGGAGGAGGACAGATACGCAGTATTTT. Translation: CASSGASGRRTDTQYF.

The table lists this clone with a count of one. The genes are TRBV19 and TRBJ2-1; D is possibly TRBD1 (6 bases). Germline CDR1 LNHDA, CDR2 SQIVND (reference sequence). The V and J ends lost 3 bases and 1 base respectively, with 10 bases between them. CDR3 length equals 15 residues. The CDR3 region is CASSMGQGSYNEQFF. The CDR3 DNA reads TGTGCCAGTAGTATGGGTCAGGGGTCCTACAATGAGCAGTTCTTC.

V usage is TRBV10-1 and J usage is TRBJ2-5, with 13 bases fitting TRBD2. CDR3 length: 15 amino acids. V was clipped by 2 bases and J by 3 bases; unmatched bases: 0. CDR1 and CDR2 from the germline V gene are WNHNN and SYGVQD (reference sequence). Here the CDR3 reads CASSEGTSGEETQYF. As DNA, the CDR3 is TGCGCCAGCAGTGAGGGGACTAGCGGGGAAGAGACCCAGTACTTC.

The V and J genes are TRBV27 and TRBJ2-7; perhaps TRBD2 as D (5 bases). Germline V gene lookup returns CDR1 MNHEY and CDR2 SMNVEV (reference sequence). CDR3 size: 12 residues. V lost 6 bases to trimming and J lost 8 bases, with 14 bases between them. The CDR3 region has the DNA TGTGCCAGCAGCCCGACTTCCGGGAAGCAGTACTTC. This codes for CASSPTSGKQYF.

This sequence joins TRBV6-5 and TRBJ2-7; 7 positions match TRBD1. CDR3 size: 14 residues. CDR1 MNHEY and CDR2 SVGAGI come from the germline V gene. V gave up 2 bases and J gave up 3 bases; unmatched junction bases: 4. CDR3 nucleotides: TGTGCCAGCAGTTACAATCGGGACAGCTACGAGCAGTACTTC. Translated: CASSYNRDSYEQYF.

Concerning this clone: Different DNA sequences within this sample yield the same CDR3. The rearrangement uses TRBV5-1 and TRBJ2-7, with 11 nucleotides matching TRBD2. This CDR3 is built from 15 residues. Germline V gives CDR1 SGHRS, CDR2 YFSETQ. After removal of 4 bases from V and 2 bases from J, the junction contained 5 bases not matched to a gene. CDR3 amino acids: CASSPLAGGPYEQYF. The CDR3 nucleotides read TGCGCCAGCAGCCCCTTAGCGGGAGGGCCCTACGAGCAGTACTTC.

The chain combines TRBV6-1 with TRBJ1-2; no definite D call. Germline V CDR1 and CDR2: MNHNS, SASEGT. Deletions cut 2 bases from V and 3 bases from J, with 7 bases between. This CDR3 region has 13 residues. The CDR3 bases are TGTGCCAGCAGTGAAATAACAGACTATGGCTACACCTTC. This encodes CASSEITDYGYTF.

This chain links TRBV28 with TRBJ1-2; 9 bases line up with TRBD1. The germline gives CDR1 MDHEN, CDR2 SYDVKM. V lost 6 bases to trimming and J lost 4 bases; unmatched junction nucleotides: 9. The CDR3 runs to 15 residues. CDR3 sequence: CASRFRDRESYGYTF. CDR3 in DNA: TGTGCCAGCAGATTCCGGGACAGGGAGTCCTATGGCTACACCTTC.

The chain recombines TRBV27 with TRBJ2-2; 7 nucleotides agree with TRBD1. Trimming at V came to 5 bases and at J to 2 bases, leaving 8 bases not matched to a gene. The CDR3 sequence is 16 residues long. CDR1 is MNHEY and CDR2 is SMNVEV in the germline V gene (reference sequence). This chain's CDR3 is CASSTSGQLNTGELFF. DNA of the CDR3: TGTGCCAGCAGTACATCGGGACAGCTAAACACCGGGGAGCTGTTTTTT.

The chain combines TRBV10-3 with TRBJ2-5, with 10 bases matching TRBD1. The assigned J gene may be wrong: the sequence end matches TRBJ2-7 better. Germline CDR1 reads ENHRY; CDR2 reads SYGVKD. The CDR3 has 14 residues. This CDR3 reads CAISVGTGAYEQYF. The CDR3, as DNA: TGTGCCATCAGTGTTGGGACAGGGGCGTACGAGCAGTACTTC.

The J gene is TRBJ1-1, the V gene TRBV30; a weak D match, TRBD1 (6 bases). This CDR3 region has 14 residues. Germline values: CDR1 GTSNPN, CDR2 SVGIG (reference sequence). The V end lost 0 bases, the J end lost 3 bases, and 11 bases lay between the germline ends. This chain's CDR3 is CAWSVGGAHTEAFF. CDR3 nucleotides: TGTGCCTGGAGTGTAGGGGGGGCGCACACTGAAGCTTTCTTT.

The rearrangement joins TRBV27 to TRBJ2-7, with a possible D match to TRBD2 (6 bases). Germline CDR1 MNHEY, CDR2 SMNVEV (reference sequence). Trimming took off 2 bases at V and 3 bases at J, with 14 bases between the two ends. CDR3 size: 15 residues. In nucleotides, the CDR3 is TGTGCCAGCAGTTTAGGGACTCGACACATCTACGAGCAGTACTTC. The encoded protein is CASSLGTRHIYEQYF.

The rearrangement uses TRBV7-2 and TRBJ1-6; TRBD1 agrees at 12 bases. CDR3 length: 16 amino acids. CDR1 is SGHTA and CDR2 is FQGNSA in the germline V gene. V was pared by 3 bases and J by 9 bases, with 6 bases of the junction left unmatched. CDR3 coding DNA: TGTGCCAGCAGCTTTCTAGGGACAGGGGGCAGTTCACCCCTCCACTTT. This codes for CASSFLGTGGSSPLHF.

The V and J genes are TRBV11-2 and TRBJ2-7; TRBD2 agrees at 7 bases. Germline V gene data show CDR1 as SGHAT and CDR2 as FQNNGV. Trimming removed 2 bases from V and 7 bases from J; junction bases left unmatched: 14. The CDR3 sequence is 16 residues long. CDR3: CASSLKPLAAPEEQYF. The DNA of the CDR3 is TGTGCCAGCAGCTTAAAACCGCTAGCGGCCCCTGAGGAGCAGTACTTC.

The count of this clone is one. The chain uses TRBV7-4 and TRBJ1-5, with D perhaps TRBD1 (6 bases). There are 16 residues in the CDR3. The V end was cut by 5 bases, the J end by 0 bases, with 14 bases between. In germline, CDR1 is SGHVT, CDR2 SQSDAQ. CDR3 in DNA: TGTGCCAGCAGCGCCAGGACAGACTATAGCAATCAGCCCCAGCATTTT. Its protein product is CASSARTDYSNQPQHF.

V usage is TRBV19 and J usage is TRBJ1-1; D perhaps matches TRBD1 (5 bases). The CDR3 has 14 residues. The V end lost 4 bases, the J end lost 3 bases, and 12 bases lay between the germline ends. CDR1 is LNHDA and CDR2 is SQIVND in the germline V gene (reference sequence). CDR3 protein: CASSREGLHTEAFF. The CDR3 DNA sequence: TGTGCCAGTAGTAGGGAGGGACTTCACACTGAAGCTTTCTTT.

The chain uses TRBV27 and TRBJ2-1, with 15 positions matching TRBD2. Trimming removed 6 bases from V and 7 bases from J; junction bases left unmatched: 7. This CDR3 is built from 16 residues. Germline CDR1 reads MNHEY; CDR2 reads SMNVEV (reference sequence). The CDR3 coding sequence is TGTGCCAGCAGGCAGGGACTAGCGGGAGGCTTGAATGAGCAGTTCTTC. It translates to CASRQGLAGGLNEQFF.

The rearrangement joins TRBV27 to TRBJ2-4, with 13 bases fitting TRBD2. This CDR3 region has 19 residues. CDR1 is MNHEY and CDR2 is SMNVEV in the germline V gene (reference sequence). V lost 5 bases to trimming and J lost 1 base; unmatched junction nucleotides: 11. CDR3 sequence reads: CASSPGTSGTRRAKNIQYF. The CDR3 DNA sequence: TGTGCCAGCAGTCCGGGGACTAGCGGGACCCGGAGGGCCAAAAACATTCAGTACTTC.

V usage is TRBV27 and J usage is TRBJ2-7; 10 bases match TRBD2. The germline V gene has CDR1 MNHEY and CDR2 SMNVEV (reference sequence). There are 15 residues in the CDR3. V gave up 7 bases and J gave up 7 bases; unmatched junction bases: 13. In DNA, the CDR3 is TGTGCCAGCAAAGGAATAGCGGGAGGACTGTGGGAGCAGTACTTC. This gives the protein CASKGIAGGLWEQYF.